The present T cell receptor beta chain was sequenced within a study of kidney transplant recipient with SARS-CoV-2 infection. In its sample, this clonotype was seen many times. This CDR3 spans 16 amino acids. CDR1 MGHRA and CDR2 YSYEKL come from the germline V gene. TCRdb re-analysed the reads in MiXCR, keeping a single row per CDR3 protein. The data show 200,000 to 300,000 distinct CDR3 sequences, less than 35% seen once. The clonotype was recovered from a male patient between 25 and 39 years old who had COVID-19 and was a kidney transplant recipient. The T cells may come from the graft donor. This sample comprised a blood sample, obtained at baseline and on roughly day 110 from a kidney transplant recipient. V and J are TRBV4-1 and TRBJ2-7; either TRBD1 or TRBD2 may supply D (6 bases each). The J call could be wrong; TRBJ2-5 is a better fit for the DNA end. The DNA for the CDR3 is TGCGCCAGCAGCCGGGGGTGGGGGGCGTATTGGGAGACCCAGTACTTC. Protein sequence: CASSRGWGAYWETQYF.